The clone carrying this T cell receptor (beta chain) was picked up one time. The source of the sample is a study of CD8 T cells in Susac syndrome. Reverse transcription of about 0.45 to 1 ug RNA was performed with random hexamers. One entry per CDR3 protein results from TCRdb running MiXCR on the immunoSEQ multiplex PCR reads. The data contain some 190,000 distinct CDR3 sequences, nearly 97% of them singletons. From germline, CDR1 is SGHTA and CDR2 FQGTGA. Trimming cost V 4 bases and J 8 bases, with 9 bases left between them. The CDR3 is 13 amino acids. What was sequenced was CD4+ T cells from PBMCs. This TCR derives from a human donor with multiple sclerosis. The chain carries TRBV7-3 and TRBJ1-6, with D hard to call. In DNA, the CDR3 is TGTGCCAGCAGCTCCGACCTTTATTCACCCCTCCACTTT. Its translation is CASSSDLYSPLHF.